This entry is about one T cell receptor (beta chain). This specimen comes from a study of blood T cell repertoires in COVID-19. The overall study: PBMCs, B-cell-depleted T cells, or T cells provided the cDNA or gDNA that made up the material.

V dropped 2 bases and J dropped 7; count of bases not matched to a gene: 4. Germline CDR1 reads MNHGY; CDR2 reads SVAAGI. This CDR3 has 15 residues. Clones were sequenced by immunoSEQ multiplex PCR, and TCRdb holds only the in-frame ones, with some missing. The table has under 250,000 clones, under 90% seen once. The study recruited people aged about 18 to 90 years across some 23 US areas. The sequence came from a man aged 35-49 years who had recovered from COVID-19. The sample was PBMCs or T cells enriched from blood (not recorded which). This chain links TRBV6-9 with TRBJ1-4, with TRBD1 identical over 10 bases. The CDR3 sequence: CASSYGRQGAEKLFF. DNA of the CDR3: TGTGCCAGCAGTTATGGGAGACAGGGGGCTGAAAAACTGTTTTTT.